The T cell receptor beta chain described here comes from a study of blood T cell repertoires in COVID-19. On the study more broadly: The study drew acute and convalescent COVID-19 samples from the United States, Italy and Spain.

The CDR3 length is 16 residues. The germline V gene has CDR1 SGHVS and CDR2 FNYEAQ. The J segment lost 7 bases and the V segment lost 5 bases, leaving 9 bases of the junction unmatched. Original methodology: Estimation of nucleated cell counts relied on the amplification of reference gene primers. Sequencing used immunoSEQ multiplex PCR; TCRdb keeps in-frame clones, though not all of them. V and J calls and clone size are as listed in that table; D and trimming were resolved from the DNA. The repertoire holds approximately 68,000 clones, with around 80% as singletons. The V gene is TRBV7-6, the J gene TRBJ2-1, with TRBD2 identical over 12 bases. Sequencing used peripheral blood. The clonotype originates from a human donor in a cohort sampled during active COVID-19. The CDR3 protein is CASSPTSGSITNEQFF. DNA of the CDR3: TGTGCCAGCAGCCCGACTAGCGGGAGCATAACGAATGAGCAGTTCTTC.